The 11 T cell receptor beta chains below all came from one sample that was sequenced in a study of T cell responses to AZD1222 COVID-19 vaccine. Data came from immunoSEQ multiplex PCR; TCRdb stores just in-frame clones and leaves some out. This sample has tens of thousands of clones, with roughly 84% found just once. Sequenced here: peripheral blood, sampled on day 0 of AZD1222 vaccination. These receptors were collected from an adult in good health.

This clone is a singleton in its sample. The chain links TRBV2 to TRBJ2-7; 10 bases line up with TRBD2. The CDR3 is 13 residues long. J was trimmed by 4 bases and V by 11 bases; bases with no gene match: 8. Per germline, CDR1 SNHLY and CDR2 FYNNEI. Here the CDR3 reads CASDGSGGYEQYF. DNA of the CDR3: TGTGCCTCAGACGGTAGCGGGGGGTACGAGCAGTACTTC. Drawing the rest from reference TRBV2 and TRBJ2-7, the complete variable domain is EPEVTQTPSHQVTQMGQEVILRCVPISNHLYFYWYRQILGQKVEFLVSFYNNEISEKSEIFDDQFSVERPDGSNFTLKIRSTKLEDSAMYFCASDGSGGYEQYFGPGTRLTVT.

The J gene is TRBJ2-2, the V gene TRBV2; D unclear. The CDR3 has 11 residues. The germline CDR1 and CDR2 sequences are SNHLY and FYNNEI. V was cut by 9 bases and J by 7 bases, with 9 bases left in between. This CDR3 is CASTWDGELFF. As DNA, the CDR3 is TGTGCCAGTACCTGGGACGGGGAGCTGTTTTTT.

This rearrangement joins TRBV25-1 to TRBJ2-7; no clear D gene. Germline-derived CDR1 and CDR2 are MGHDK and SYGVNS. The CDR3 has 11 residues. Trimming took 5 bases from V and 4 from J, leaving 6 bases between them. The CDR3 coding sequence is TGTGCCAGCAGTCTCCTATACGAGCAGTACTTC. It is translated as CASSLLYEQYF.

The gene calls are TRBV7-2 and TRBJ2-7; D is perhaps TRBD1 or TRBD2 (6 bases each). CDR1 and CDR2 from the germline V gene are SGHTA and FQGNSA. The germline V and J ends were trimmed by 2 bases and 1 base, with 12 bases remaining between them. CDR3 length: 15 residues. In DNA, the CDR3 is TGTGCCAGCAGCTTAATCGGGGGCCTATCCTACGAGCAGTACTTC. This translates into CASSLIGGLSYEQYF.

The chain has TRBV7-9 and TRBJ2-7; TRBD1 is a possible D gene (5 bases). This CDR3 comprises 13 residues. The germline V gene has CDR1 SEHNR and CDR2 FQNEAQ (reference sequence). Trimming removed 5 bases from V and 5 bases from J, with 13 bases in between. This CDR3 reads CASSRQPGDEQYF. For the CDR3, the DNA is TGTGCCAGCAGCCGACAGCCAGGAGACGAGCAGTACTTC.

The chain uses TRBV5-4 and TRBJ2-2; the match to TRBD2 covers 13 bases. The CDR3 totals 16 residues. CDR1 is SGHNT, CDR2 YYREEE, per germline (reference sequence). Losses at the gene ends were 2 bases for V and 3 bases for J; bases not matched to a gene: 1. The CDR3: CASSFGLAGDTGELFF. CDR3 in DNA: TGTGCCAGCAGCTTCGGACTAGCGGGAGACACCGGGGAGCTGTTTTTT.

The chain carries TRBV15 and TRBJ1-2; unclear D gene. Per the germline V gene, CDR1 is LNHNV and CDR2 is YYDKDF (reference sequence). Deletions cut 0 bases from V and 4 bases from J, with 12 bases between. This CDR3 is 15 amino acids long. CDR3 DNA: TGTGCCACCAGCAGAGATCGTGTAGGGCGCTATGGCTACACCTTC. This gives the protein CATSRDRVGRYGYTF.

The chain links TRBV7-2 to TRBJ2-1, with TRBD2 matching 11 bases. After removal of 1 base from V and 7 bases from J, the junction contained 15 bases not matched to a gene. The CDR3 covers 19 residues. Germline assignment: CDR1 SGHTA and CDR2 FQGNSA. DNA for the CDR3: TGTGCCAGCAGCTTAGTGGCCGGACTAGCGGGCAGTATCAGGAATGAGCAGTTCTTC. It is translated as CASSLVAGLAGSIRNEQFF.

CDR3 in amino acids: CAISEWTSDYNEQFF. In DNA, the CDR3 is TGTGCCATCAGTGAGTGGACTAGCGACTACAATGAGCAGTTCTTC. This rearrangement joins TRBV10-3 to TRBJ2-1; 9 bases align to TRBD2. Germline values: CDR1 ENHRY, CDR2 SYGVKD. V trimming: 1 base; J trimming: 3 bases; junction bases outside the gene matches: 1. The CDR3 runs 15 residues.

This sequence joins TRBV19 and TRBJ1-2; 10 nucleotides match TRBD1. CDR3 size: 14 residues. CDR1 and CDR2 from the germline V gene are LNHDA and SQIVND (reference sequence). After removal of 6 bases from V and 2 bases from J, the junction contained 3 bases not matched to a gene. This chain's CDR3 is CASSWTGGNYGYTF. The CDR3, as DNA: TGTGCCAGTAGCTGGACAGGGGGAAACTATGGCTACACCTTC.

The CDR3 region has the DNA TGTGCCAGCAGCTTAAGTCCGGCGGTGATGAACACTGAAGCTTTCTTT. Residues: CASSLSPAVMNTEAFF. The V call is TRBV7-2, the J call TRBJ1-1; D is undetermined. With 2 bases removed from V and 0 bases from J, the gap between germline ends came to 13 bases. CDR3 length equals 16 residues. Germline loops: CDR1 SGHTA, CDR2 FQGNSA. Using reference TRBV7-2 and TRBJ1-1 for the parts outside the CDR3, the full variable domain is GAGVSQSPSNKVTEKGKDVELRCDPISGHTALYWYRQSLGQGLEFLIYFQGNSAPDKSGLPSDRFSAERTGGSVSTLTIQRTQQEDSAVYLCASSLSPAVMNTEAFFGQGTRLTVV.